Shown below are 24 T cell receptor beta chains from a single sample sequenced in a study of response to subunit inactivated influenza vaccine. TCRdb reprocessed the RT-PCR reads with MiXCR, giving one entry per CDR3 protein. The sample has hundreds of thousands of distinct CDR3 sequences; 15% to 18% are singletons. Source: PBMCs from blood, taken less than 13 days after vaccination. The receptors come from a man in his fifties who received an inactivated influenza vaccine.

This rearrangement joins TRBV29-1 to TRBJ2-5; TRBD2 agrees at 7 bases. Trimming cost V 4 bases and J 2 bases; bases outside gene matches: 7. This CDR3 contains 14 residues. The germline gives CDR1 SQVTM, CDR2 ANQGSEA. The CDR3 region has the DNA TGCAGCGTTGGGCAGCTAGCGGCTCAAGAGACCCAGTACTTC. It encodes CSVGQLAAQETQYF.

The chain couples TRBV11-2 to TRBJ2-4; 12 bases are a match to TRBD2. Germline CDR1 and CDR2: SGHAT and FQNNGV. V shed 0 bases and J 9 bases; nucleotides not matched to a gene: 9. The CDR3 runs to 17 residues. The CDR3 region has the DNA TGTGCCAGCAGCTTAGAAATGGCTAGCGGGGGGGCCGGCATTCAGTACTTC. It specifies CASSLEMASGGAGIQYF. The variable domain in full, with the rest retrieved from reference TRBV11-2 and TRBJ2-4, is EAGVAQSPRYKIIEKRQSVAFWCNPISGHATLYWYQQILGQGPKLLIQFQNNGVVDDSQLPKDRFSAERLKGVDSTLKIQPAKLEDSAVYLCASSLEMASGGAGIQYFGAGTRLSVL.

This clonotype turned up a few times. The chain couples TRBV30 to TRBJ2-5; 13 bases align to TRBD2. From germline, CDR1 is GTSNPN and CDR2 SVGIG (reference sequence). This CDR3 comprises 12 residues. With 8 bases clipped from V and 4 bases from J, the junction kept 1 base outside the gene matches. CDR3 sequence reads: CAGTSGVETQYF. CDR3 sequence (DNA): TGTGCCGGGACTAGCGGGGTAGAGACCCAGTACTTC.

This clonotype was detected a few times. The rearrangement links TRBV20-1 to TRBJ2-3, with 8 bases identical to TRBD1. V was clipped by 1 base and J by 4 bases; unmatched bases: 10. The CDR3 runs to 16 residues. Germline assignment: CDR1 DFQATT and CDR2 SNEGSKA (reference sequence). The CDR3 protein is CSARALRQGSADTQYF. CDR3 coding DNA: TGCAGTGCTAGAGCCCTCCGACAGGGGTCCGCAGATACGCAGTATTTT.

This clonotype has more than one count but fewer than ten. The gene calls are TRBV14 and TRBJ2-3; no firm D call. CDR1 is SGHDN and CDR2 is FVKESK in the germline V gene. This CDR3 spans 13 amino acids. The V and J ends lost 2 bases and 2 bases respectively, with 5 bases between them. The DNA of the CDR3 is TGTGCCAGCAGCCAACATCACACAGATACGCAGTATTTT. Translating it yields CASSQHHTDTQYF. Using reference TRBV14 and TRBJ2-3 for the parts outside the CDR3, the full variable domain is EAGVTQFPSHSVIEKGQTVTLRCDPISGHDNLYWYRRVMGKEIKFLLHFVKESKQDESGMPNNRFLAERTGGTYSTLKVQPAELEDSGVYFCASSQHHTDTQYFGPGTRLTVL.

This clonotype appeared many times. The rearrangement links TRBV7-2 to TRBJ2-1; 7 bases fit TRBD1. The CDR3 covers 15 residues. The V segment lost 2 bases and the J segment 0 bases; nucleotides outside the gene matches: 1. CDR1 is SGHTA and CDR2 is FQGNSA in the germline V gene. The CDR3 loop is CASSLRQGSYNEQFF. The DNA for the CDR3 is TGTGCCAGCAGCTTAAGACAGGGCTCCTACAATGAGCAGTTCTTC.

In this sample, this clonotype turned up a few times. The CDR3 sequence: CASSYHPRISYEQYF. CDR3 DNA sequence: TGTGCCAGCAGTTACCACCCAAGGATCTCCTACGAGCAGTACTTC. The V call is TRBV6-2 or TRBV6-3, the J call TRBJ2-7, with D unresolved. V was cut by 2 bases and J by 0 bases, with 11 bases left in between. The CDR3 consists of 15 residues. CDR1 is MNHEY, CDR2 SVGEGT, per germline.

At least ten counts were recorded for this clonotype. This chain joins TRBV4-3 and TRBJ1-4; no definite D call. The V and J ends lost 0 bases and 0 bases respectively, with 5 bases between them. CDR1 LGHNA and CDR2 YSLEER come from the germline V gene. The CDR3 contains 15 residues. The DNA of the CDR3 is TGCGCCAGCAGCCAAGAACATGCAACTAATGAAAAACTGTTTTTT. Amino acids: CASSQEHATNEKLFF.

The chain employs TRBV20-1 and TRBJ2-7; 9 bases are a match to TRBD1. Germline CDR1 and CDR2: DFQATT and SNEGSKA (reference sequence). This CDR3 is built from 13 residues. Trimming at V came to 3 bases and at J to 4 bases, leaving 4 bases not matched to a gene. The CDR3 protein is CSARRTGEYEQYF. CDR3 DNA sequence: TGCAGTGCTAGGAGGACAGGGGAATACGAGCAGTACTTC.

This chain joins TRBV29-1 and TRBJ2-7; D not certain. The V gene lost 4 bases and the J gene lost 2 bases, with 12 bases spanning the gap. Germline loops: CDR1 SQVTM, CDR2 ANQGSEA. This CDR3 region has 13 residues. The CDR3 region has the DNA TGCAGCGTTGCGTTACAGCACACCTACGAGCAGTACTTC. As protein: CSVALQHTYEQYF.

V usage is TRBV28 and J usage is TRBJ1-4; 8 bases agree with TRBD1. The germline gives CDR1 MDHEN, CDR2 SYDVKM. CDR3 length: 19 amino acids. With V trimmed by 4 bases and J by 4 bases, 17 bases remained unmatched. CDR3 in amino acids: CASSSTGTGLSPFNEKLFF. As DNA, the CDR3 is TGTGCCAGCAGTTCCACCGGGACAGGCCTCTCCCCCTTTAATGAAAAACTGTTTTTT.

CDR3 nucleotide sequence: TGTGCCACCAGCAATGGACCCCATGGCGAGCAGTACTTC. Amino acid sequence: CATSNGPHGEQYF. This chain links TRBV15 with TRBJ2-7; D gene unclear. Trimming pared 4 bases from V and 6 bases from J, leaving 13 bases between. This CDR3 has 13 residues. The V gene's germline CDR1 is LNHNV and CDR2 YYDKDF (reference sequence).

V and J are TRBV12-3 or TRBV12-4 and TRBJ2-4; TRBD2 matches at 7 bases. J gave up 6 bases and V 5 bases, and 7 bases lay outside the gene matches. This CDR3 contains 14 residues. CDR3: CASSQGGPGNIQYF. The CDR3 nucleotides are TGTGCCAGCAGTCAGGGAGGGCCTGGAAACATTCAGTACTTC.

The sample holds a few counts of this clonotype. This sequence joins TRBV12-3 or TRBV12-4 and TRBJ2-7; D perhaps matches TRBD1 (6 bases). Trimming pared 2 bases from V and 5 bases from J, leaving 10 bases between. The CDR3 loop spans 13 amino acids. The CDR3 DNA is TGTGCCAGCAGTTTAAGTCCAGGGGACGAGCAGTACTTC. It translates to CASSLSPGDEQYF.

This chain connects TRBV3-1 to TRBJ2-7; weak D call: TRBD1 (6 bases). The CDR3 loop spans 14 amino acids. Germline V gene lookup returns CDR1 LGHDT and CDR2 YNNKEL (reference sequence). The V gene lost 2 bases and the J gene lost 7 bases, with 15 bases spanning the gap. The CDR3 DNA reads TGTGCCAGCAGCCAACTTTCGGACAGCCGGGAGCAGTACTTC. This encodes CASSQLSDSREQYF.

V gene TRBV7-9 combines with J gene TRBJ1-6; D is uncertain. The V gene lost 2 bases and the J gene lost 10 bases, with 3 bases spanning the gap. CDR1 and CDR2 from the germline V gene are SEHNR and FQNEAQ (reference sequence). This CDR3 is 11 amino acids long. CDR3 bases: TGTGCCAGCAGCTTATACTCACCCCTCCACTTT. Its translation is CASSLYSPLHF.

This rearrangement joins TRBV5-6 to TRBJ2-7; D is uncertain. CDR3 length: 12 amino acids. Germline values: CDR1 SGHDT, CDR2 YYEEEE. V was pared by 4 bases and J by 6 bases, with 11 bases between. Written as DNA, the CDR3 is TGTGCCAGCAGCCTGGACCATCTCGAGCAGTACTTC. This translates into CASSLDHLEQYF.

The chain combines TRBV6-2 or TRBV6-3 with TRBJ2-7, with 15 positions matching TRBD2. Germline loops: CDR1 MNHEY, CDR2 SVGEGT. CDR3 length: 20 residues. V lost 2 bases, J lost 4 bases, and 15 bases stayed unmatched. CDR3 sequence reads: CASSYRRGLAGGSGAYEQYF. DNA of the CDR3: TGTGCCAGCAGTTACCGAAGAGGACTAGCGGGAGGGTCGGGCGCATACGAGCAGTACTTC.

There are a few counts of this clonotype. The chain recombines TRBV29-1 with TRBJ1-6, with D perhaps TRBD1 (5 bases). This CDR3 spans 13 amino acids. V lost 4 bases to trimming and J lost 14 bases, with 18 bases between them. In germline, CDR1 is SQVTM, CDR2 ANQGSEA. The CDR3 region is CSVVSGTDGALHF. CDR3 coding DNA: TGCAGCGTTGTTTCGGGGACCGATGGGGCCCTCCACTTT.

This sequence joins TRBV11-1 and TRBJ2-7; possible D gene TRBD1, 5 bases. This CDR3 region has 18 residues. Germline loops: CDR1 SGHAT, CDR2 FQDESV (reference sequence). V dropped 2 bases and J dropped 2 bases, with 22 bases sitting between them. The CDR3 region is CASSLSLTNRKGTYEQYF. CDR3 sequence (DNA): TGTGCCAGCAGCTTATCCCTAACCAACAGGAAGGGAACCTACGAGCAGTACTTC.

This clonotype was counted ten times or more. The rearrangement links TRBV6-6 to TRBJ2-5, with no clear D. The CDR3 totals 11 residues. V was shortened by 1 base and J by 5 bases, with 2 bases between the two germline ends. Per the germline V gene, CDR1 is MNHNY and CDR2 is SVGAGI (reference sequence). The CDR3 spells CASSYYETQYF. The CDR3 nucleotides are TGTGCCAGCAGTTACTATGAGACCCAGTACTTC.

This clonotype was seen only a few times. J is TRBJ2-7 and V is TRBV6-4, with D perhaps matching TRBD2 (5 bases). The CDR3 loop spans 14 amino acids. Per the germline V gene, CDR1 is MRHNA and CDR2 is SNTAGT. V was trimmed by 8 bases and J by 2 bases, leaving 16 bases between them. CDR3 bases: TGTGCCAGCTTTTTTGGGAGCCCGCCCTACGAGCAGTACTTC. Its protein product is CASFFGSPPYEQYF.

The CDR3 coding sequence is TGTGCCAGCTCGTATAGCGGGGGGAACACCGGGGAGCTGTTTTTT. Protein product: CASSYSGGNTGELFF. J is TRBJ2-2 and V is TRBV12-3 or TRBV12-4, with 9 positions matching TRBD2. CDR3 length: 15 amino acids. V lost 8 bases to trimming and J lost 1 base; unmatched junction nucleotides: 5.

V gene TRBV19 combines with J gene TRBJ2-7; the D is unclear. Trimming shortened V by 2 bases and J by 4 bases, and 9 bases separated the two germline ends. Germline V CDR1 and CDR2: LNHDA, SQIVND (reference sequence). CDR3 length: 13 amino acids. The CDR3 coding sequence is TGTGCCAGTAGTATACGATTACAGTACGAGCAGTACTTC. Protein: CASSIRLQYEQYF. The whole variable domain, remainder taken from reference TRBV19 and TRBJ2-7, is DGGITQSPKYLFRKEGQNVTLSCEQNLNHDAMYWYRQDPGQGLRLIYYSQIVNDFQKGDIAEGYSVSREKKESFPLTVTSAQKNPTAFYLCASSIRLQYEQYFGPGTRLTVT.